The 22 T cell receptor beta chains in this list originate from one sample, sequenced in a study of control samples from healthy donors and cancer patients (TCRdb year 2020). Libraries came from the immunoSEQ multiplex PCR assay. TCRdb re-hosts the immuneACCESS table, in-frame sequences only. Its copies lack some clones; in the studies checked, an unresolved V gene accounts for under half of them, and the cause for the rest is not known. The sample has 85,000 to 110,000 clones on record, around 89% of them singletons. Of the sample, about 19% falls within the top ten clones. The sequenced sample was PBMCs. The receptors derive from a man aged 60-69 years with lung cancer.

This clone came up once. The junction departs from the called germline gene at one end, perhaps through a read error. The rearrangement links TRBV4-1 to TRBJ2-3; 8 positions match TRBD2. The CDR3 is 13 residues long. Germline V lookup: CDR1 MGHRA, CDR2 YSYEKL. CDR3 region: CASSQDRGAGVFF. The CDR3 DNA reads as TGCGCCAGCAGCCAAGATAGAGGAGCGGGGGTTTTTTTT.

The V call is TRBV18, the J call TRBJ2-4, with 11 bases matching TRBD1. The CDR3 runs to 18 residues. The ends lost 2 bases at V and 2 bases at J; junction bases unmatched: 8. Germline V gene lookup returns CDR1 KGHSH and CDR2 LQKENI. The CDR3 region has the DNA TGTGCCAGCTCACCATCTTTAGAGGACAGGGGGCCCAAAAACATTCAGTACTTC. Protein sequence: CASSPSLEDRGPKNIQYF.

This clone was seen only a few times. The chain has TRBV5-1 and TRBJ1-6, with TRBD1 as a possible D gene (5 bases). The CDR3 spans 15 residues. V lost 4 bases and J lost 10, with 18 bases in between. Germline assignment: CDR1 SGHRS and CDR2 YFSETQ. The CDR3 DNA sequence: TGCGCCAGCAGCGGAGGTGGGACCGCCGGGTCACCCCTCCACTTT. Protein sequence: CASSGGGTAGSPLHF. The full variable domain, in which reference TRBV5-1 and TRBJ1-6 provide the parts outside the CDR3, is KAGVTQTPRYLIKTRGQQVTLSCSPISGHRSVSWYQQTPGQGLQFLFEYFSETQRNKGNFPGRFSGRQFSNSRSEMNVSTLELGDSALYLCASSGGGTAGSPLHFGNGTRLTVT.

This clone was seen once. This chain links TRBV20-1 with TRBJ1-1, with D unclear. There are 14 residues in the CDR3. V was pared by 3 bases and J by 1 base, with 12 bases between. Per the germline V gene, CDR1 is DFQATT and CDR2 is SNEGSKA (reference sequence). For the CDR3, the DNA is TGCAGTGCTAGTGGGCAGGCCCCGAACACTGAAGCTTTCTTT. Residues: CSASGQAPNTEAFF.

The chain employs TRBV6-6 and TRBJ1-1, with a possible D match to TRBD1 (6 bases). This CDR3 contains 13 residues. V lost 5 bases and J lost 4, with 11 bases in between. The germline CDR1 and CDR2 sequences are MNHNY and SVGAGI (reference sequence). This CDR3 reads CASSPDRSTEAFF. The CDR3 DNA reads TGTGCCAGCAGTCCCGACAGGAGCACTGAAGCTTTCTTT.

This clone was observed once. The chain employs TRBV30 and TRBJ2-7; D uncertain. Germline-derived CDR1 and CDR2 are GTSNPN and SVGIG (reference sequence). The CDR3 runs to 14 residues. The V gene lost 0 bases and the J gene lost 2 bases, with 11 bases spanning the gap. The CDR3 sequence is CAWSVMGYPYEQYF. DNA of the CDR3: TGTGCCTGGAGTGTAATGGGATACCCCTACGAGCAGTACTTC. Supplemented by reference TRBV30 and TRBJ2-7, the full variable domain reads SQTIHQWPATLVQPVGSPLSLECTVEGTSNPNLYWYRQAAGRGLQLLFYSVGIGQISSEVPQNLSASRPQDRQFILSSKKLLLSDSGFYLCAWSVMGYPYEQYFGPGTRLTVT.

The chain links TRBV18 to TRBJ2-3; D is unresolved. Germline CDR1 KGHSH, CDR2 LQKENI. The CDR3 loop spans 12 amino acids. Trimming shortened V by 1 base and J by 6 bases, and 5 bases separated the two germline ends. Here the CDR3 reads CASSPQSDTQYF. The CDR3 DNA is TGTGCCAGCTCACCACAATCCGATACGCAGTATTTT.

CDR3: CASSASGGVNTGELFF. DNA for the CDR3: TGTGCCAGCAGTGCCTCAGGGGGAGTAAACACCGGGGAGCTGTTTTTT. The chain joins TRBV25-1 to TRBJ2-2, with 7 positions matching TRBD1. This CDR3 has 16 residues. V dropped 4 bases and J dropped 2; count of bases not matched to a gene: 7. Germline-derived CDR1 and CDR2 are MGHDK and SYGVNS.

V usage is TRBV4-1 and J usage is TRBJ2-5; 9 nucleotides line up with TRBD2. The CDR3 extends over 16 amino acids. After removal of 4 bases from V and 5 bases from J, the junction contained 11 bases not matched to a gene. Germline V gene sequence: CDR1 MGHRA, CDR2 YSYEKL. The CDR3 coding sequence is TGCGCCAGCAGCCGGTACAAAGCGGGGGGTGTGGAGACCCAGTACTTC. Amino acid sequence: CASSRYKAGGVETQYF.

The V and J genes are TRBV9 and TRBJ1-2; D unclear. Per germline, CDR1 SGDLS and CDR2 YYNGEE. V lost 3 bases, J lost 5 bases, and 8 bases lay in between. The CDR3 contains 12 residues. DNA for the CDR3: TGTGCCAGCAGCGCCGATGTTTATGGCTACACCTTC. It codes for CASSADVYGYTF. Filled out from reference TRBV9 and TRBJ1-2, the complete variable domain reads DSGVTQTPKHLITATGQRVTLRCSPRSGDLSVYWYQQSLDQGLQFLIQYYNGEERAKGNILERFSAQQFPDLHSELNLSSLELGDSALYFCASSADVYGYTFGSGTRLTVV.

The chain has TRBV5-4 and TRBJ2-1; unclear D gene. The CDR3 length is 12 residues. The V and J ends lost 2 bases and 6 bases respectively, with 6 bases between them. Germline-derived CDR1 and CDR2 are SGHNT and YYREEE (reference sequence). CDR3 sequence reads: CASSLYSNEQFF. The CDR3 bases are TGTGCCAGCAGCTTATACAGCAATGAGCAGTTCTTC.

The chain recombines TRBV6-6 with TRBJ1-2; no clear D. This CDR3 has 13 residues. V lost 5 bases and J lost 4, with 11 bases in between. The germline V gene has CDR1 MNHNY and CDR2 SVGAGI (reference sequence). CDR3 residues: CASSPSAGYGYTF. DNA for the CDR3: TGTGCCAGCAGTCCTTCGGCAGGCTATGGCTACACCTTC.

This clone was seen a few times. For the CDR3, the DNA is TGTGCCAGCAGCTTATCAGGGAACACTGAAGCTTTCTTT. Protein sequence: CASSLSGNTEAFF. V is TRBV7-3 and J is TRBJ1-1; no clear D gene. The germline V gene has CDR1 SGHTA and CDR2 FQGTGA. V lost 2 bases to trimming and J lost 1 base, with 5 bases between them. The CDR3 contains 13 residues.

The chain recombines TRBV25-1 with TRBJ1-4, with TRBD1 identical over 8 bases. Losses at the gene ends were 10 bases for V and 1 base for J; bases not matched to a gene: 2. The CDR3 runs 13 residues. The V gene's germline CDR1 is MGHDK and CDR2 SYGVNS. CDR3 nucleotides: TGTGCCACTACAGGGGGAACTAATGAAAAACTGTTTTTT. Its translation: CATTGGTNEKLFF.

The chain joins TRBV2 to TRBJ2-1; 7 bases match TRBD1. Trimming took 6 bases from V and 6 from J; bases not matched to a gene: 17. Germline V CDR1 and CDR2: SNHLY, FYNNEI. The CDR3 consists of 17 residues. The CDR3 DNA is TGTGCCAGCAGCGCTTTCGAGACAGGGCCCGATGGCAATGAGCAGTTCTTC. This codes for CASSAFETGPDGNEQFF.

The CDR3 spells CASSLGTGIYGGYTF. The CDR3 coding sequence is TGCGCCAGCAGCTTAGGGACAGGGATTTACGGTGGCTACACCTTC. The V gene is TRBV5-1, the J gene TRBJ1-2; 9 bases fit TRBD1. This CDR3 comprises 15 residues. Per the germline V gene, CDR1 is SGHRS and CDR2 is YFSETQ. Trimming removed 2 bases from V and 7 bases from J; junction bases left unmatched: 9. Full variable domain (remainder filled in from reference TRBV5-1 and TRBJ1-2): KAGVTQTPRYLIKTRGQQVTLSCSPISGHRSVSWYQQTPGQGLQFLFEYFSETQRNKGNFPGRFSGRQFSNSRSEMNVSTLELGDSALYLCASSLGTGIYGGYTFGSGTRLTVV.

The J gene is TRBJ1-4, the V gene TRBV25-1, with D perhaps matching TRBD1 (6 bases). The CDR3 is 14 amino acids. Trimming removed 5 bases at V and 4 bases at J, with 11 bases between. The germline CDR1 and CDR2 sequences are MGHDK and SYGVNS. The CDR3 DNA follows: TGTGCCAGCAGTCAGGGGCCAGTTAATGAAAAACTGTTTTTT. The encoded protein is CASSQGPVNEKLFF. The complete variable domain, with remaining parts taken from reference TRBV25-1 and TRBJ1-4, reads EADIYQTPRYLVIGTGKKITLECSQTMGHDKMYWYQQDPGMELHLIHYSYGVNSTEKGDLSSESTVSRIRTEHFPLTLESARPSHTSQYLCASSQGPVNEKLFFGSGTQLSVL.

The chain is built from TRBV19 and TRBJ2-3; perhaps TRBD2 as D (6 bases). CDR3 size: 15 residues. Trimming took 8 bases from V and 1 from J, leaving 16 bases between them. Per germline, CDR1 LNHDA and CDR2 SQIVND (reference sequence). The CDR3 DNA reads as TGTGCCAGTGGGTCTCGGGAGAAAGGCACAGATACGCAGTATTTT. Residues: CASGSREKGTDTQYF.

The CDR3 protein is CASTSGGINQPQHF. The CDR3 bases are TGTGCCAGCACCTCGGGAGGGATCAATCAGCCCCAGCATTTT. The V gene is TRBV25-1, the J gene TRBJ1-5; unclear D gene. This CDR3 is built from 14 residues. Germline values: CDR1 MGHDK, CDR2 SYGVNS. V lost 7 bases and J lost 3, with 13 bases in between.

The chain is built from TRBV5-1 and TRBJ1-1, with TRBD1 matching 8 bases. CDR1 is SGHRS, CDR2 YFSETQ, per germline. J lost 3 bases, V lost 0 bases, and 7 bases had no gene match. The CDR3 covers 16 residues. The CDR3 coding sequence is TGCGCCAGCAGCTTGGGTTCAGGGGGCAAGGACACTGAAGCTTTCTTT. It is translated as CASSLGSGGKDTEAFF.

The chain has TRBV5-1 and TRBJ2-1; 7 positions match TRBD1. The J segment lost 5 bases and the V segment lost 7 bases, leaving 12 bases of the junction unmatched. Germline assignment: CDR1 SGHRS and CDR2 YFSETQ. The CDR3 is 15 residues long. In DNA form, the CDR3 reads TGCGCCAGCCGAGACTTACCCGGGACAGACAATGAGCAGTTCTTC. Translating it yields CASRDLPGTDNEQFF.

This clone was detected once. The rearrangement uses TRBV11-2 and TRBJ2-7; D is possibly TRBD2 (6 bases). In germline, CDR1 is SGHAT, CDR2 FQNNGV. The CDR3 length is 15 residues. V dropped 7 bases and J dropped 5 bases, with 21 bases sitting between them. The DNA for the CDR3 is TGTGCCAGCACCCCCTCTGCGGGGCGTATCCACGAGCAGTACTTC. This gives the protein CASTPSAGRIHEQYF.